These 22 T cell receptor beta chains came from one sample sequenced in a study of CD8+ T cells in alopecia areata. Extraction and reverse transcription of RNA yielded cDNA as the sequencing template. Clones were read by immunoSEQ multiplex PCR, and TCRdb kept only the in-frame ones, dropping some. The sample carries under 130,000 clones, around 60% recorded once. Sequences were obtained from CD4+ T cells sorted from blood. All receptors derive from a human donor in good health.

The chain carries TRBV30 and TRBJ2-3; D perhaps matches TRBD2 (5 bases). V was clipped by 2 bases and J by 2 bases, with 8 bases between them. Germline CDR1 is GTSNPN and CDR2 is SVGIG (reference sequence). This CDR3 is built from 13 residues. The CDR3 region is CAWSNGVTDTQYF. CDR3 nucleotide sequence: TGTGCCTGGAGTAACGGGGTCACAGATACGCAGTATTTT.

The chain couples TRBV5-6 to TRBJ1-5, with 11 bases fitting TRBD1. The CDR3 extends over 15 amino acids. The V and J ends lost 4 bases and 5 bases, in that order; junction bases with no gene match: 5. Germline lookup yields CDR1 SGHDT and CDR2 YYEEEE. The CDR3 sequence: CASSPGTGGDQPQHF. The CDR3 bases are TGTGCCAGCAGCCCCGGGACAGGGGGGGATCAGCCCCAGCATTTT.

This clone appeared many times. The chain recombines TRBV7-9 with TRBJ1-2; D is ambiguous. CDR1 and CDR2 from the germline V gene are SEHNR and FQNEAQ (reference sequence). The CDR3 is made up of 13 amino acids. The V and J ends lost 5 bases and 1 base respectively, with 8 bases between them. The CDR3 DNA is TGTGCCAGCAGCCTGACACATAACTATGGCTACACCTTC. Protein product: CASSLTHNYGYTF.

This clone was found a few times. This sequence joins TRBV6-5 and TRBJ1-2, with TRBD1 as a possible D gene (5 bases). This CDR3 spans 14 amino acids. Germline-derived CDR1 and CDR2 are MNHEY and SVGAGI. Trimming pared 6 bases from V and 4 bases from J, leaving 15 bases between. The CDR3 coding sequence is TGTGCCAGCAGCCCCTTAACAGGTGGCTATGGCTACACCTTC. The encoded protein is CASSPLTGGYGYTF.

This clone has just a few counts. The genes are TRBV9 and TRBJ2-5; D gene ambiguous. The V gene's germline CDR1 is SGDLS and CDR2 YYNGEE. V dropped 1 base and J dropped 5 bases, with 9 bases sitting between them. The CDR3 is 13 amino acids. CDR3 region: CASSVRVGETQYF. The CDR3 DNA reads as TGTGCCAGCAGCGTAAGGGTCGGGGAGACCCAGTACTTC.

The rearrangement uses TRBV7-9 and TRBJ2-1; D uncertain. Trimming cost V 2 bases and J 9 bases, with 11 bases left between them. This CDR3 has 13 amino acids. Germline V gene sequence: CDR1 SEHNR, CDR2 FQNEAQ (reference sequence). The CDR3 is CASSLPTKTEQFF. The DNA for the CDR3 is TGTGCCAGCAGCTTACCGACCAAAACTGAGCAGTTCTTC.

This clone was recorded a few times. The rearrangement joins TRBV5-1 to TRBJ2-3; 13 nucleotides line up with TRBD2. CDR3 length: 16 residues. CDR1 is SGHRS and CDR2 is YFSETQ in the germline V gene. V lost 2 bases and J lost 2; bases outside the gene matches: 2. The CDR3 loop is CASSLGTSGATDTQYF. The DNA of the CDR3 is TGCGCCAGCAGCTTAGGGACTAGCGGGGCCACAGATACGCAGTATTTT.

The genes are TRBV19 and TRBJ2-5; 8 nucleotides line up with TRBD1. V gave up 6 bases and J gave up 4 bases; unmatched junction bases: 4. Germline V gives CDR1 LNHDA, CDR2 SQIVND (reference sequence). The CDR3 runs 13 residues. The CDR3 sequence is CASRDRGGETQYF. CDR3 DNA sequence: TGTGCCAGTAGAGACAGGGGCGGAGAGACCCAGTACTTC.

V usage is TRBV19 and J usage is TRBJ1-5; 7 positions match TRBD1. V lost 6 bases, J lost 4 bases, and 3 bases stayed unmatched. Per the germline V gene, CDR1 is LNHDA and CDR2 is SQIVND (reference sequence). The CDR3 sequence is 13 residues long. This chain's CDR3 is CASRGQPNQPQHF. As DNA, the CDR3 is TGTGCCAGTAGGGGACAGCCTAATCAGCCCCAGCATTTT.

About this clone itself: This probably arose from a read error, given a far larger clone one base away. This same CDR3 is encoded by further DNA sequences in the sample. The gene calls are TRBV23-1 and TRBJ1-2, with D hard to call. TRBV23-1 is recorded as an ORF, its role being uncertain. The CDR3 length is 15 residues. V dropped 6 bases and J dropped 2 bases, with 16 bases sitting between them. CDR3 DNA sequence: TGCGCCAGCAGCCAAGATGAGGATACGAACTATGGCTACACCTTC. It translates to CASSQDEDTNYGYTF.

CDR3 sequence: CAWSVGRAHSPLHF. CDR3 DNA: TGTGCCTGGAGTGTTGGCAGGGCGCATTCACCCCTCCACTTT. V gene TRBV30 combines with J gene TRBJ1-6, with TRBD1 as a possible D gene (5 bases). V shed 0 bases and J shed 8 bases, with 11 bases lying between them. CDR3 length: 14 residues. Germline V gives CDR1 GTSNPN, CDR2 SVGIG (reference sequence).

The chain joins TRBV28 to TRBJ2-3; D not resolved. Germline V CDR1 and CDR2: MDHEN, SYDVKM. Between the trimmed V and J ends, which lost 2 bases and 6 bases, there was a span of 6 bases. CDR3 size: 12 residues. This CDR3 is CASSLEADTQYF. CDR3 nucleotides: TGTGCCAGCAGTTTAGAGGCGGATACGCAGTATTTT.

The chain has TRBV30 and TRBJ2-3, with D unclear. Germline-derived CDR1 and CDR2 are GTSNPN and SVGIG (reference sequence). The CDR3 is made up of 16 amino acids. The ends were cut back, 0 bases at V and 6 bases at J, with 19 bases in the middle. CDR3 residues: CAWSVGMASRSDTQYF. In DNA form, the CDR3 reads TGTGCCTGGAGTGTAGGGATGGCTTCCAGGTCTGATACGCAGTATTTT.

The chain employs TRBV23-1 and TRBJ1-6; D is ambiguous. TRBV23-1 carries the ORF label, with uncertain function. V dropped 0 bases and J dropped 15 bases, with 9 bases sitting between them. The CDR3 spans 12 residues. For the CDR3, the DNA is TGCGCCAGCAGTCAATCGGCACGGTGCCTCCACTTT. The encoded protein is CASSQSARCLHF.

This clone was counted only a few times. The chain employs TRBV2 and TRBJ2-5, with 12 bases aligning to TRBD2. The CDR3 length is 16 residues. Trimming at V came to 1 base and at J to 7 bases, leaving 7 bases not matched to a gene. The germline V gene has CDR1 SNHLY and CDR2 FYNNEI. The CDR3 coding sequence is TGTGCCAGCAGTGAAGTACGGACTAGCGGGGTCCTGACCCAGTACTTC. This codes for CASSEVRTSGVLTQYF.

This chain connects TRBV5-4 to TRBJ2-1; maybe TRBD2 (5 bases). This CDR3 comprises 16 residues. V dropped 0 bases and J dropped 2 bases, with 12 bases sitting between them. Per the germline V gene, CDR1 is SGHNT and CDR2 is YYREEE (reference sequence). The CDR3 loop reads CASSLGGGPTYNEQFF. The CDR3 DNA sequence: TGTGCCAGCAGCTTGGGCGGCGGGCCCACCTACAATGAGCAGTTCTTC. Using reference TRBV5-4 and TRBJ2-1 for the parts outside the CDR3, the full variable domain is ETGVTQSPTHLIKTRGQQVTLRCSSQSGHNTVSWYQQALGQGPQFIFQYYREEENGRGNFPPRFSGLQFPNYSSELNVNALELDDSALYLCASSLGGGPTYNEQFFGPGTRLTVL.

This clone was seen only a few times. The rearrangement links TRBV5-1 to TRBJ2-7, with D tentatively TRBD2 (5 bases). This CDR3 has 13 amino acids. V gave up 0 bases and J gave up 3 bases, with 7 bases separating them. Germline CDR1 and CDR2: SGHRS and YFSETQ. CDR3 in DNA: TGCGCCAGCAGCTTGGTGGGAGACTACGAGCAGTACTTC. Translated, it gives CASSLVGDYEQYF.

The rearrangement links TRBV7-2 to TRBJ1-1, with 8 nucleotides matching TRBD1. The length of the CDR3 is 16 residues. Trimming at V came to 5 bases and at J to 4 bases, leaving 12 bases not matched to a gene. From germline, CDR1 is SGHTA and CDR2 FQGNSA. The CDR3 nucleotides read TGTGCCAGCAGCGCTCACTCGACAGGGGTAGTCACTGAAGCTTTCTTT. It specifies CASSAHSTGVVTEAFF. The variable domain in full, completed from reference TRBV7-2 and TRBJ1-1, reads GAGVSQSPSNKVTEKGKDVELRCDPISGHTALYWYRQSLGQGLEFLIYFQGNSAPDKSGLPSDRFSAERTGGSVSTLTIQRTQQEDSAVYLCASSAHSTGVVTEAFFGQGTRLTVV.

The chain uses TRBV20-1 and TRBJ2-4, with D perhaps being TRBD1 or TRBD2 (5 bases each). The V and J ends lost 5 bases and 15 bases respectively, with 14 bases between them. The CDR3 spans 10 residues. The germline gives CDR1 DFQATT, CDR2 SNEGSKA (reference sequence). The CDR3 DNA reads as TGCAGTGCTGTTGGGGCTAGCTCGTACTTC. This translates into CSAVGASSYF.

The J gene is TRBJ1-4, the V gene TRBV15; D is unclear. CDR1 LNHNV and CDR2 YYDKDF come from the germline V gene (reference sequence). The CDR3 is made up of 14 amino acids. The V and J ends lost 1 base and 7 bases respectively, with 10 bases between them. The CDR3 is CATSRGGITEKLFF. Here the CDR3 DNA reads TGTGCCACCAGCAGAGGGGGTATCACTGAAAAACTGTTTTTT. The variable domain in full, with the rest retrieved from reference TRBV15 and TRBJ1-4, is DAMVIQNPRYQVTQFGKPVTLSCSQTLNHNVMYWYQQKSSQAPKLLFHYYDKDFNNEADTPDNFQSRRPNTSFCFLDIRSPGLGDTAMYLCATSRGGITEKLFFGSGTQLSVL.

This clone has a handful of counts. The CDR3 DNA reads as TGTGCCAGCAGCCCCACTGGGAGGGAAGCTAACTATGGCTACACCTTC. Translating it yields CASSPTGREANYGYTF. The V gene is TRBV6-6, the J gene TRBJ1-2; no clear D. The CDR3 length is 16 residues. Trimming left V 6 bases short and J 0 bases short, with 17 bases between. Per the germline V gene, CDR1 is MNHNY and CDR2 is SVGAGI (reference sequence).

The chain has TRBV2 and TRBJ2-1; 8 bases fit TRBD1. The CDR3 extends over 15 amino acids. Germline CDR1 reads SNHLY; CDR2 reads FYNNEI. V shed 6 bases, J shed 6 bases, and the junction held 10 bases outside the gene matches. CDR3 DNA sequence: TGTGCCAGCAGGATACAGGGGGTAGGCCTCAATGAGCAGTTCTTC. It yields the protein CASRIQGVGLNEQFF.